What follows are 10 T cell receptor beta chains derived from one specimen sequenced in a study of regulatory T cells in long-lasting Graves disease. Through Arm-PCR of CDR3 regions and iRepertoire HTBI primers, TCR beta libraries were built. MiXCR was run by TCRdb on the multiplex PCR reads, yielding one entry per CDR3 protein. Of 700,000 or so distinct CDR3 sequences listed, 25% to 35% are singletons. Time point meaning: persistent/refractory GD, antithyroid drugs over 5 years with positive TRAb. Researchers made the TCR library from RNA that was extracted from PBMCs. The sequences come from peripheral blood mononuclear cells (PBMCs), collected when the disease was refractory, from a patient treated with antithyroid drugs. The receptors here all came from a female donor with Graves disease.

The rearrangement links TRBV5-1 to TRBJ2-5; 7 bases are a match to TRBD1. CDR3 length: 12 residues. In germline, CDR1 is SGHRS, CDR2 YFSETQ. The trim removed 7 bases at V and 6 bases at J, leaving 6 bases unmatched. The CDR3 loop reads CASGRDSQTQYF. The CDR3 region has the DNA TGCGCCAGCGGACGGGACAGTCAGACCCAGTACTTC.

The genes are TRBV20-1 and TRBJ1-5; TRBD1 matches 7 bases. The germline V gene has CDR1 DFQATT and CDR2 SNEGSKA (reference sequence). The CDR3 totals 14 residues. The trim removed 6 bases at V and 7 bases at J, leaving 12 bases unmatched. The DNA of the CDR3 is TGCAGTGCCGCACAGACAGGGTATGGGCAGCCCCAGCATTTT. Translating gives CSAAQTGYGQPQHF.

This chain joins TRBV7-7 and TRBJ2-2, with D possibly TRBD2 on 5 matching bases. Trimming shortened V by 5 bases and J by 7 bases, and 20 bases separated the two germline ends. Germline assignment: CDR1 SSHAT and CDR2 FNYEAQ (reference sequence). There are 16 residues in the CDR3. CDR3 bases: TGTGCCAGCAGCCGAGGGCCCCTCACGTTGGACGGGGAGCTGTTTTTT. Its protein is CASSRGPLTLDGELFF.

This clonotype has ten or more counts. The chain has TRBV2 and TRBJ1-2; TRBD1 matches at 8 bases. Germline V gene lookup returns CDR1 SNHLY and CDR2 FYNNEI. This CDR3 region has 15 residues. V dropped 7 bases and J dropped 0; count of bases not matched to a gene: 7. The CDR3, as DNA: TGTGCCAGCAAGGACAGGGCCTTTTCTAACTATGGCTACACCTTC. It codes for CASKDRAFSNYGYTF.

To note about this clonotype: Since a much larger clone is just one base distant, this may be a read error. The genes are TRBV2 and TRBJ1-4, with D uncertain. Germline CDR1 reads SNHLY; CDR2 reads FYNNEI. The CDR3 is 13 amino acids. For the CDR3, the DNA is TGTGCCAGCAGTGGATTCCAGGATGAAGAACTGTTTTTT. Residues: CASSGFQDEELFF.

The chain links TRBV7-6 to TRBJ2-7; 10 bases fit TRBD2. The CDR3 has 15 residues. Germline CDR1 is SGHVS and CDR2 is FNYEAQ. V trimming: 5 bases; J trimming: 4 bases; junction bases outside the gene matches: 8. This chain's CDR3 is CASSPRLAGRYEQYF. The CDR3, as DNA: TGTGCCAGCAGCCCACGACTAGCGGGTCGTTACGAGCAGTACTTC.

CDR3 coding DNA: TGTGCCAGCAGTTACTTGCGGGGCGCGGGTAACTATGGCTACACCTTC. Translating it yields CASSYLRGAGNYGYTF. This chain joins TRBV12-3 or TRBV12-4 and TRBJ1-2; D is possibly TRBD1 (5 bases). CDR3 length: 16 amino acids. Trimming cost V 4 bases and J 1 base, with 16 bases left between them.

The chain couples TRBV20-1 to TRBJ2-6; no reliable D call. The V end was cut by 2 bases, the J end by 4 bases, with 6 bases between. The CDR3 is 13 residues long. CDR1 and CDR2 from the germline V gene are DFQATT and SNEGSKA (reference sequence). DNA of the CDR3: TGCAGTGCTAGACTTCCCGGGGCCAACGTCCTGACTTTC. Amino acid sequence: CSARLPGANVLTF.

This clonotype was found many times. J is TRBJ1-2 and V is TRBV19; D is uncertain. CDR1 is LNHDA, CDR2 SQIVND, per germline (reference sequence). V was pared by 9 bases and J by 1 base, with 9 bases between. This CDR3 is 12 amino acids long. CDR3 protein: CASTGNNYGYTF. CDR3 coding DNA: TGTGCCAGCACGGGCAATAACTATGGCTACACCTTC.

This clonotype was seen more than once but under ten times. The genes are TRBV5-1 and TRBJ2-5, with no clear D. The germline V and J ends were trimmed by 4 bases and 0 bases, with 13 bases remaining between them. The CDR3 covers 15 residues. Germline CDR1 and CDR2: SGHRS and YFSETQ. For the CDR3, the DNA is TGCGCCAGCAGCGGACCCACCTCGTACCAAGAGACCCAGTACTTC. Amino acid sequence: CASSGPTSYQETQYF.